This entry concerns a single TCR beta chain. This specimen comes from a study of T cells in tuberculosis. About the study: Sequenced TCRs come from CD1B-GMM tetramer-binding T cells.

This CDR3 contains 12 residues. Germline CDR1 and CDR2: SGHVS and FQNEAQ. Thawed, overnight-rested PBMC were stained with GMM-loaded CD1B tetramer, viability dye and anti-CD3, then sorted. C32 glucose monomycolate from Rhodococcus equi was loaded onto the CD1B tetramers. Tetramer-negative cells, roughly 100,000 per donor, were also sorted. TCR-alpha and TCR-beta chains were sequenced unpaired. This table comes from immunoSEQ multiplex PCR, and its TCRdb copy is limited to in-frame clones, with some not included. The sample lists around 60,000 clones; around 81% were seen once. The source of this sequence is an adult woman with latent tuberculosis. Sequences were obtained from CD1b-GMM tetramer-negative cells sorted from PBMCs. This chain connects TRBV7-8 to TRBJ2-2, with D perhaps matching TRBD2 (7 bases). This CDR3 is CAGGAYTGELFF. As DNA, the CDR3 is TGTGCTGGGGGGGCGTACACCGGGGAGCTGTTTTTT.